The 13 T cell receptor beta chains below all came from one sample that was sequenced in a study of cytomegalovirus exposure and HLA in healthy donors. The PCR employed 60 Vbeta primers together with 13 Jbeta primers. Produced via immunoSEQ multiplex PCR; TCRdb's table is partial and in-frame only. The sample yields 120,000 or so clones, 60% to 85% seen once. The sequencing input was PBMCs. These receptors were collected from a man over 45 in good health and CMV-seropositive.

The CDR3 sequence: CASSLVGGEVGTEAFF. In DNA, the CDR3 is TGCGCCAGCAGCTTGGTTGGGGGGGAGGTAGGCACTGAAGCTTTCTTT. The rearrangement joins TRBV5-1 to TRBJ1-1; D may be TRBD1 (5 bases). Germline V gene lookup returns CDR1 SGHRS and CDR2 YFSETQ. Trimming stripped 0 bases from V and 4 bases from J, with 16 bases between. The CDR3 is 16 amino acids.

The V gene is TRBV9, the J gene TRBJ1-2; 9 bases are shared with TRBD1. This CDR3 has 14 amino acids. Trimming removed 0 bases from V and 5 bases from J; junction bases left unmatched: 2. CDR1 and CDR2 from the germline V gene are SGDLS and YYNGEE. The CDR3 nucleotides read TGTGCCAGCAGCGTAGGGGACAGGGTATATGGCTACACCTTC. Protein sequence: CASSVGDRVYGYTF.

This chain's CDR3 is CASSEGGGREEQYF. The CDR3 DNA reads TGTGCCAGCAGTGAAGGGGGGGGGCGTGAGGAGCAGTACTTC. V gene TRBV25-1 combines with J gene TRBJ2-7, with D possibly matching TRBD2 (7 bases). In germline, CDR1 is MGHDK, CDR2 SYGVNS. This CDR3 spans 14 amino acids. Trimming took off 2 bases at V and 7 bases at J, with 15 bases between the two ends.

This chain links TRBV4-1 with TRBJ2-2; 9 nucleotides agree with TRBD1. The germline CDR1 and CDR2 sequences are MGHRA and YSYEKL. This CDR3 region has 18 residues. The V gene end was trimmed by 4 bases and the J gene end by 3 bases; junction bases not matched to a gene: 12. The CDR3 nucleotides are TGCGCCAGCAGCCCTGGACAGGGGAATAGTCGAGACACCGGGGAGCTGTTTTTT. This sequence encodes CASSPGQGNSRDTGELFF.

The CDR3 region has the DNA TGTGCCAGCAGCCCAGATCAGGATCAGCCCCAGCATTTT. It is translated as CASSPDQDQPQHF. J is TRBJ1-5 and V is TRBV5-4; D uncertain. Germline CDR1 reads SGHNT; CDR2 reads YYREEE (reference sequence). The length of the CDR3 is 13 residues. V was clipped by 4 bases and J by 5 bases, with 10 bases between them.

This chain connects TRBV19 to TRBJ1-2; 7 bases fit TRBD1. The CDR3 has 13 residues. CDR1 and CDR2 (germline): LNHDA, SQIVND (reference sequence). The V gene end was trimmed by 6 bases and the J gene end by 8 bases; junction bases not matched to a gene: 9. CDR3 coding DNA: TGTGCCAGTAGAACAGGGGCGGAAGGAGGCTACACCTTC. This codes for CASRTGAEGGYTF.

The J gene is TRBJ1-1, the V gene TRBV27; D is uncertain. Per the germline V gene, CDR1 is MNHEY and CDR2 is SMNVEV (reference sequence). The V end lost 5 bases, the J end lost 1 base, and 11 bases lay between the germline ends. The length of the CDR3 is 14 residues. CDR3 loop: CASSPLVRNTEAFF. CDR3 bases: TGTGCCAGCAGTCCCCTCGTGAGGAACACTGAAGCTTTCTTT.

The CDR3 bases are TGTGCCAGCAGCTTGGCTGTGCAGACTTCCCAGCCCCAGCATTTT. Its translation is CASSLAVQTSQPQHF. The gene calls are TRBV5-5 and TRBJ1-5, with D hard to call. Germline V gene lookup returns CDR1 SGHKS and CDR2 YYEKEE (reference sequence). Between the trimmed V and J ends, which lost 0 bases and 7 bases, there was a span of 14 bases. The CDR3 extends over 15 amino acids. The full variable domain, completed using reference TRBV5-5 and TRBJ1-5, is DAGVTQSPTHLIKTRGQQVTLRCSPISGHKSVSWYQQVLGQGPQFIFQYYEKEERGRGNFPDRFSARQFPNYSSELNVNALLLGDSALYLCASSLAVQTSQPQHFGDGTRLSIL.

This chain uses TRBV5-1 with TRBJ2-7; 10 positions agree with TRBD2. Unmatched junction bases numbered 7, after V lost 4 bases and J lost 0 bases. Germline lookup yields CDR1 SGHRS and CDR2 YFSETQ. The CDR3 runs to 16 residues. The CDR3 reads CASSPGGTSDSYEQYF. The CDR3 coding sequence is TGCGCCAGCAGCCCTGGCGGGACTAGCGACTCCTACGAGCAGTACTTC.

The chain is built from TRBV12-2 and TRBJ2-1; TRBD2, the table's D call, was not compared with the DNA. TRBV12-2 is a documented pseudogene. This CDR3 has 14 amino acids. The CDR3 sequence is CASRFISNSPEEFF. CDR3 in DNA: TGTGCAAGTCGCTTCATAAGTAATAGCCCCGAGGAGTTCTTC.

The genes are TRBV9 and TRBJ1-1; tentatively, D is TRBD1 (5 bases). The length of the CDR3 is 15 residues. With 0 bases removed from V and 7 bases from J, the gap between germline ends came to 16 bases. Germline lookup yields CDR1 SGDLS and CDR2 YYNGEE. CDR3 nucleotides: TGTGCCAGCAGCGTAGAGGGAAGGGGCCGCGATGAAGCTTTCTTT. This sequence encodes CASSVEGRGRDEAFF. Together with reference TRBV9 and TRBJ1-1, the CDR3 gives the full variable domain: DSGVTQTPKHLITATGQRVTLRCSPRSGDLSVYWYQQSLDQGLQFLIQYYNGEERAKGNILERFSAQQFPDLHSELNLSSLELGDSALYFCASSVEGRGRDEAFFGQGTRLTVV.

This clone was found once. The chain carries TRBV2 and TRBJ2-1; TRBD2 agrees at 10 bases. The germline CDR1 and CDR2 sequences are SNHLY and FYNNEI. V was clipped by 6 bases and J by 7 bases; unmatched bases: 9. The length of the CDR3 is 15 residues. The CDR3 coding sequence is TGTGCCAGCAGAGAAAGCGGGGGGGCGGGGAATGAGCAGTTCTTC. Encoded protein: CASRESGGAGNEQFF.

The chain employs TRBV30 and TRBJ2-7; D perhaps matches TRBD2 (7 bases). Germline V gene lookup returns CDR1 GTSNPN and CDR2 SVGIG (reference sequence). This CDR3 region has 13 residues. The V end lost 0 bases, the J end lost 5 bases, and 11 bases lay between the germline ends. The DNA for the CDR3 is TGTGCCTGGAGTGTAACGGGGGGCAACGAGCAGTACTTC. It yields the protein CAWSVTGGNEQYF. Supplemented by reference TRBV30 and TRBJ2-7, the full variable domain reads SQTIHQWPATLVQPVGSPLSLECTVEGTSNPNLYWYRQAAGRGLQLLFYSVGIGQISSEVPQNLSASRPQDRQFILSSKKLLLSDSGFYLCAWSVTGGNEQYFGPGTRLTVT.